The clone carrying this T cell receptor beta chain was recorded at least ten times. The germline V and J ends were trimmed by 5 bases and 0 bases, with 8 bases remaining between them. CDR1 is MDHEN and CDR2 is SYDVKM in the germline V gene. The CDR3 has 14 residues. These data are taken from a study of regulatory T cells in long-lasting Graves disease. Arm-PCR of CDR3 regions and iRepertoire HTBI primers were the basis on which TCR beta libraries were built. TCRdb fed the multiplex PCR reads into MiXCR, producing one record per CDR3 protein. The sample consists of roughly 400,000 distinct CDR3 sequences, 15% to 20% of them appearing once. The time point was: newly diagnosed GD, antithyroid drugs for less than 3 months. Extracted RNA from PBMCs served as the source of the TCR library. The same data also contributed to another study, on T cells in Graves' hyperthyroidism and ophthalmopathy.

This chain uses TRBV28 with TRBJ1-5, with a possible D match to TRBD1 (6 bases). The input for sequencing was peripheral blood mononuclear cells (PBMCs), taken at new diagnosis, from a patient treated with antithyroid drugs. This TCR was sampled from a woman between 18 and 29 years old with Graves disease. The CDR3 is CASSRDNSNQPQHF. The CDR3, as DNA: TGTGCCAGCAGTCGGGACAATAGCAATCAGCCCCAGCATTTT.